The 25 T cell receptor beta chains listed next were all sequenced from one sample in a study of control samples from healthy donors and cancer patients. Sequencing used immunoSEQ multiplex PCR; TCRdb keeps in-frame clones, though not all of them. Of 85,000 to 100,000 clones in the sample, over 90% were seen once. Material for sequencing was blood. Every receptor here comes from a man younger than 35 in good health.

This clone was recorded a few times. The genes are TRBV30 and TRBJ2-7; 8 bases are a match to TRBD1. CDR3 size: 13 residues. Trimming at V came to 6 bases and at J to 4 bases, leaving 8 bases not matched to a gene. Germline CDR1 and CDR2: GTSNPN and SVGIG (reference sequence). The chain's CDR3 is CACHRDRSYEQYF. CDR3 nucleotides: TGTGCCTGCCACCGGGACAGGAGTTACGAGCAGTACTTC.

V and J are TRBV12-5 and TRBJ2-1; no reliable D call. Germline V gene data show CDR1 as LGHNT and CDR2 as FRNRAP. Trimming pared 0 bases from V and 7 bases from J, leaving 7 bases between. The CDR3 contains 13 residues. CDR3 bases: TGTGCTAGTGGTTTGGTAATAGTTAATGAGCAGTTCTTC. Translating it yields CASGLVIVNEQFF.

V usage is TRBV4-1 and J usage is TRBJ1-2; tentative D call: TRBD1 (5 bases). V lost 1 base and J lost 8, with 14 bases in between. The length of the CDR3 is 14 residues. The germline V gene encodes CDR1 MGHRA and CDR2 YSYEKL. CDR3 sequence (DNA): TGCGCCAGCAGCCAAGTTAATGGGGCCGGGGGCTACACCTTC. It encodes CASSQVNGAGGYTF.

A note on this clone: In the same sample, other DNA sequences code for this CDR3. V usage is TRBV2 and J usage is TRBJ2-5; no firm D call. The CDR3 is 12 residues long. Per germline, CDR1 SNHLY and CDR2 FYNNEI. V lost 3 bases, J lost 2 bases, and 4 bases lay in between. Here the CDR3 DNA reads TGTGCCAGCAGTGATTTACAAGAGACCCAGTACTTC. It encodes CASSDLQETQYF.

V is TRBV29-1 and J is TRBJ2-2; no clear D gene. CDR1 and CDR2 (germline): SQVTM, ANQGSEA. Between the trimmed V and J ends, which lost 4 bases and 1 base, there was a span of 7 bases. This CDR3 has 13 residues. Here the CDR3 DNA reads TGCAGCGTTGTTACGGGGAACACCGGGGAGCTGTTTTTT. Encoded protein: CSVVTGNTGELFF.

The chain uses TRBV27 and TRBJ2-1; D is perhaps TRBD2 (5 bases). The CDR3 covers 13 residues. CDR1 and CDR2 (germline): MNHEY, SMNVEV (reference sequence). V lost 8 bases to trimming and J lost 9 bases, with 17 bases between them. The CDR3 is CASGLRRATEQFF. Here the CDR3 DNA reads TGTGCCAGCGGACTTCGTAGGGCAACTGAGCAGTTCTTC.

The V and J genes are TRBV6-2 or TRBV6-3 and TRBJ1-3, with unresolved D. The length of the CDR3 is 14 residues. Germline CDR1 is MNHEY and CDR2 is SVGEGT. The germline V and J ends were trimmed by 0 bases and 0 bases, with 3 bases remaining between them. The CDR3 sequence is CASSYSVSGNTIYF. The CDR3 DNA is TGTGCCAGCAGTTACTCGGTCTCTGGAAACACCATATATTTT.

This chain joins TRBV19 and TRBJ1-1; D remains unclear. The V and J ends lost 6 bases and 3 bases respectively, with 11 bases between them. The CDR3 runs 13 residues. From germline, CDR1 is LNHDA and CDR2 SQIVND (reference sequence). The CDR3 reads CASSYSGDTEAFF. As DNA, the CDR3 is TGTGCCAGTAGCTACAGTGGGGACACTGAAGCTTTCTTT. The full variable domain, with the rest looked up from reference TRBV19 and TRBJ1-1, is DGGITQSPKYLFRKEGQNVTLSCEQNLNHDAMYWYRQDPGQGLRLIYYSQIVNDFQKGDIAEGYSVSREKKESFPLTVTSAQKNPTAFYLCASSYSGDTEAFFGQGTRLTVV.

This chain uses TRBV6-5 with TRBJ1-2; D may be TRBD1 (5 bases). V lost 6 bases and J lost 5, with 10 bases in between. Germline values: CDR1 MNHEY, CDR2 SVGAGI. The CDR3 extends over 12 amino acids. CDR3 DNA sequence: TGTGCCAGCAGGACACAGGCTTATGGCTACACCTTC. It is translated as CASRTQAYGYTF.

This chain joins TRBV7-9 and TRBJ1-2; 7 nucleotides agree with TRBD1. With V trimmed by 5 bases and J by 4 bases, 10 bases remained unmatched. CDR3 size: 15 residues. Germline CDR1 SEHNR, CDR2 FQNEAQ (reference sequence). The CDR3 reads CASSAGTDPSYGYTF. CDR3 nucleotide sequence: TGTGCCAGCAGCGCCGGGACAGACCCCTCCTATGGCTACACCTTC.

The CDR3 sequence: CSVLDRGTSNTEAFF. CDR3 DNA sequence: TGCAGCGTTCTTGACAGGGGCACTTCTAACACTGAAGCTTTCTTT. The chain joins TRBV29-1 to TRBJ1-1, with 8 bases that match TRBD1. The CDR3 is 15 residues long. J lost 2 bases, V lost 5 bases, and 10 bases had no gene match. From germline, CDR1 is SQVTM and CDR2 ANQGSEA.

This chain uses TRBV7-9 with TRBJ2-2, with a possible D match to TRBD2 (5 bases). V lost 3 bases, J lost 0 bases, and 8 bases lay in between. This CDR3 has 15 residues. Per germline, CDR1 SEHNR and CDR2 FQNEAQ (reference sequence). The CDR3 region is CASSFDYPNTGELFF. CDR3 in DNA: TGTGCCAGCAGCTTCGACTACCCGAACACCGGGGAGCTGTTTTTT. Together with reference TRBV7-9 and TRBJ2-2, the CDR3 gives the full variable domain: DTGVSQNPRHKITKRGQNVTFRCDPISEHNRLYWYRQTLGQGPEFLTYFQNEAQLEKSRLLSDRFSAERPKGSFSTLEIQRTEQGDSAMYLCASSFDYPNTGELFFGEGSRLTVL.

V and J are TRBV11-1 and TRBJ1-6; the D is unclear. Trimming took 0 bases from V and 3 from J, leaving 12 bases between them. The CDR3 runs 17 residues. In germline, CDR1 is SGHAT, CDR2 FQDESV (reference sequence). For the CDR3, the DNA is TGTGCCAGCAGCTTAGCGGACCCTCAGAACTATAATTCACCCCTCCACTTT. Encoded protein: CASSLADPQNYNSPLHF.

The chain has TRBV29-1 and TRBJ1-5; TRBD1 matches 7 bases. The CDR3 length is 12 residues. Germline lookup yields CDR1 SQVTM and CDR2 ANQGSEA. J lost 6 bases, V lost 6 bases, and 5 bases had no gene match. CDR3 DNA sequence: TGCAGCGTCCGACAGGGTGGTCAGCCCCAGCATTTT. It translates to CSVRQGGQPQHF.

This chain uses TRBV9 with TRBJ2-1; D remains ambiguous. Germline CDR1 reads SGDLS; CDR2 reads YYNGEE. The V end lost 3 bases, the J end lost 5 bases, and 3 bases lay between the germline ends. CDR3 length: 11 amino acids. CDR3 residues: CASSDNNEQFF. CDR3 bases: TGTGCCAGCAGCGACAACAATGAGCAGTTCTTC.

The rearrangement links TRBV15 to TRBJ2-1; D is perhaps TRBD1 (6 bases). Germline V CDR1 and CDR2: LNHNV, YYDKDF (reference sequence). The CDR3 contains 14 residues. V dropped 1 base and J dropped 6 bases, with 10 bases sitting between them. CDR3: CATSRAGTTNEQFF. CDR3 nucleotides: TGTGCCACCAGCAGAGCCGGGACAACCAATGAGCAGTTCTTC.

V is TRBV7-9 and J is TRBJ1-2; a weak D match, TRBD1 (6 bases). The CDR3 is 15 residues long. Trimming took 4 bases from V and 5 from J, leaving 17 bases between them. From germline, CDR1 is SEHNR and CDR2 FQNEAQ (reference sequence). Written as DNA, the CDR3 is TGTGCCAGCAGCTCGATACAACAGGGTTATTATGGCTACACCTTC. Translated: CASSSIQQGYYGYTF.

The chain's CDR3 is CASSEEGLLRAFF. The DNA for the CDR3 is TGTGCCAGCAGTGAAGAGGGATTGTTGAGAGCTTTCTTT. The chain has TRBV6-1 and TRBJ1-1; D is unresolved. This CDR3 is 13 amino acids long. V was pared by 1 base and J by 10 bases, with 13 bases between. Germline CDR1 is MNHNS and CDR2 is SASEGT.

This chain connects TRBV6-6 to TRBJ1-1; D gene uncertain. Trimming pared 6 bases from V and 4 bases from J, leaving 9 bases between. The CDR3 sequence is 12 residues long. Looked up from germline, CDR1 is MNHNY and CDR2 is SVGAGI (reference sequence). CDR3 sequence reads: CASSPGPTEAFF. CDR3 sequence (DNA): TGTGCCAGCAGCCCCGGCCCCACTGAAGCTTTCTTT.

The chain carries TRBV5-6 and TRBJ1-4; maybe TRBD1 (5 bases). The V end lost 3 bases, the J end lost 5 bases, and 23 bases lay between the germline ends. The CDR3 is 18 amino acids. Looked up from germline, CDR1 is SGHDT and CDR2 is YYEEEE. CDR3 nucleotides: TGTGCCAGCAGCTCTGCTCGAGCCGGGGGGTCCAAAAATGAAAAACTGTTTTTT. It codes for CASSSARAGGSKNEKLFF. The full variable domain, rest sourced from reference TRBV5-6 and TRBJ1-4, is DAGVTQSPTHLIKTRGQQVTLRCSPKSGHDTVSWYQQALGQGPQFIFQYYEEEERQRGNFPDRFSGHQFPNYSSELNVNALLLGDSALYLCASSSARAGGSKNEKLFFGSGTQLSVL.

The chain joins TRBV5-1 to TRBJ2-2; no clear D. V lost 1 base, J lost 5 bases, and 9 bases lay in between. The CDR3 is made up of 14 amino acids. CDR1 is SGHRS, CDR2 YFSETQ, per germline. CDR3 residues: CASSLRLGTGELFF. CDR3 nucleotide sequence: TGCGCCAGCAGCTTGCGATTGGGGACCGGGGAGCTGTTTTTT.

The chain employs TRBV27 and TRBJ1-1; D unclear. V was pared by 2 bases and J by 5 bases, with 12 bases between. Germline-derived CDR1 and CDR2 are MNHEY and SMNVEV (reference sequence). This CDR3 spans 14 amino acids. Here the CDR3 reads CASSLAGRETEAFF. Written as DNA, the CDR3 is TGTGCCAGCAGTTTAGCGGGGAGAGAGACTGAAGCTTTCTTT.

The chain carries TRBV5-1 and TRBJ1-1; no firm D call. Trimming left V 2 bases short and J 2 bases short, with 7 bases between. The germline gives CDR1 SGHRS, CDR2 YFSETQ. The CDR3 totals 13 residues. The CDR3 nucleotides are TGCGCCAGCAGCTTCAAAGGAAACACTGAAGCTTTCTTT. As protein: CASSFKGNTEAFF.

This clone was observed a few times. The J gene is TRBJ1-1, the V gene TRBV29-1, with D hard to call. V lost 0 bases and J lost 5, with 13 bases in between. The CDR3 is 14 amino acids. The germline V gene encodes CDR1 SQVTM and CDR2 ANQGSEA. CDR3 sequence: CSVEDSWSITEAFF. CDR3 bases: TGCAGCGTTGAAGACTCCTGGTCAATTACTGAAGCTTTCTTT.

This clone appeared once. V usage is TRBV27 and J usage is TRBJ1-1; D is undetermined. V dropped 2 bases and J dropped 5 bases, with 9 bases sitting between them. The CDR3 extends over 13 amino acids. Per germline, CDR1 MNHEY and CDR2 SMNVEV (reference sequence). CDR3 DNA: TGTGCCAGCAGTTTAGGCTCGGGAACTGAAGCTTTCTTT. Protein sequence: CASSLGSGTEAFF.